This T cell receptor (beta chain) was observed in a study of T cell changes during pregnancy in multiple sclerosis. V was clipped by 1 base and J by 4 bases, with 16 bases between them. The CDR3 loop spans 16 amino acids. Germline assignment: CDR1 LNHNV and CDR2 YYDKDF (reference sequence). The repertoire was sequenced with immunoSEQ multiplex PCR; TCRdb's copy has only in-frame clones and lacks some. Seen here are 34,000 or so clones, around 90% observed once, and the top ten hold about 4.3%. V usage is TRBV15 and J usage is TRBJ2-5; D is perhaps TRBD2 (6 bases). The sample consisted of CD8+ T cells from peripheral blood mononuclear cells, taken after pregnancy. The TCR sequence derives from a female donor with multiple sclerosis, enrolled in a pregnancy study. In DNA form, the CDR3 reads TGTGCCACCAGCAGAGGTCCGGCGGGGAGTAGAGAGACCCAGTACTTC. This gives the protein CATSRGPAGSRETQYF.